The following is a T cell receptor beta chain sequence with its context. This specimen belongs to a study of blood T cell repertoires in COVID-19. In the study overall: Acute and convalescent COVID-19 samples came from the United States, Italy and Spain.

This CDR3 has 15 amino acids. V gave up 1 base and J gave up 2 bases, with 9 bases separating them. Looked up from germline, CDR1 is SGHAT and CDR2 is FQNNGV. The assay was immunoSEQ multiplex PCR, and TCRdb's table has in-frame clones only and misses some. The sample lists roughly 50,000 clones; 80% to 90% were seen once. The receptor was derived from a man in his fifties with acute or convalescent COVID-19. V is TRBV11-2 and J is TRBJ1-3; the D is unclear. Sequences were obtained from peripheral blood. The DNA for the CDR3 is TGTGCCAGCAGCTTAGGACAACAGCCTGGAAACACCATATATTTT. Its translation: CASSLGQQPGNTIYF.